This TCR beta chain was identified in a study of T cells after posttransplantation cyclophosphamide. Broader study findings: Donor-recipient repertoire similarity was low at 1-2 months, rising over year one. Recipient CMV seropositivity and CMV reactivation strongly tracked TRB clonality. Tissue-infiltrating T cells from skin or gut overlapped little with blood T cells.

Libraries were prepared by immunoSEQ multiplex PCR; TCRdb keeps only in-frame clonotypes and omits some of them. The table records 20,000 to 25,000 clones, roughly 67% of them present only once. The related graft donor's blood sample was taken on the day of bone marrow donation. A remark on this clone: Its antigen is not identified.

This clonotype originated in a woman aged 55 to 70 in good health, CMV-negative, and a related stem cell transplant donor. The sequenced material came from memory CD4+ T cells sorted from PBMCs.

The chain's CDR3 is CAISGQGAGSGYTF. In nucleotides, the CDR3 is TGTGCCATCAGTGGACAGGGGGCGGGTAGTGGCTACACCTTC. This chain connects TRBV10-3 to TRBJ1-2, with 10 bases matching TRBD1. J was trimmed by 7 bases and V by 4 bases; bases with no gene match: 6. Germline V gene sequence: CDR1 ENHRY, CDR2 SYGVKD. This CDR3 has 14 residues.